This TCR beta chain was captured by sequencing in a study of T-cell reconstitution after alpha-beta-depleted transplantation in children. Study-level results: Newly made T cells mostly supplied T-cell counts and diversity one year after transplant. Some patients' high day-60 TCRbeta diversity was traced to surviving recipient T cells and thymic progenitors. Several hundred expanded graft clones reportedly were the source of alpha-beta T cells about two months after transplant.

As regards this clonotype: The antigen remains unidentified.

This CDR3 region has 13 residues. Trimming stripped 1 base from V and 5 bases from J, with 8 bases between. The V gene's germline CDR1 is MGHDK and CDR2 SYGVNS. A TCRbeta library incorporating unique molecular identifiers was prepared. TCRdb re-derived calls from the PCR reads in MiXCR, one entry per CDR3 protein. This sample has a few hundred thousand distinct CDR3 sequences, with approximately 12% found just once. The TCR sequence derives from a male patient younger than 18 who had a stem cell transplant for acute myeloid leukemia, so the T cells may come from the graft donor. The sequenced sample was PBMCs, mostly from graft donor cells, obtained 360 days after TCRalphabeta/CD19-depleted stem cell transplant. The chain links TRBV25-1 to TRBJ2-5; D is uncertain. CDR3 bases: TGTGCCAGCAGTGAATCAAGGTCGGAGACCCAGTACTTC. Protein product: CASSESRSETQYF.